These 32 T cell receptor beta chains were all obtained from the same sample, sequenced in a study of CD8 T cells in Susac syndrome. Random hexamers primed reverse transcription of roughly 0.5 to 1 ug RNA. TCRdb used MiXCR to reprocess the immunoSEQ multiplex PCR reads, holding one entry per CDR3 protein. The table records under 150,000 distinct CDR3 sequences, roughly 95% of them present only once. The sequenced sample was CD4+ T cells from PBMCs. The receptors were gathered from a human donor with Susac syndrome.

CDR3 coding DNA: TGCGCCAGCAGCCACAGGGACAGGGGGTGGGGGAGCAATCAGCCCCAGCATTTT. Amino acid sequence: CASSHRDRGWGSNQPQHF. The rearrangement uses TRBV4-1 and TRBJ1-5, with TRBD1 matching 11 bases. From germline, CDR1 is MGHRA and CDR2 YSYEKL. Germline trimming cut 3 bases from V and 1 base from J; bases unmatched to any gene: 8. The CDR3 spans 18 residues.

The chain is built from TRBV12-5 and TRBJ2-5; perhaps TRBD1 as D (5 bases). CDR1 LGHNT and CDR2 FRNRAP come from the germline V gene. V was trimmed by 9 bases and J by 2 bases, leaving 16 bases between them. This CDR3 has 14 amino acids. This CDR3 is CASSPGHGQETQYF. The CDR3 DNA reads as TGTGCTAGCTCTCCAGGACATGGTCAAGAGACCCAGTACTTC.

This chain joins TRBV5-1 and TRBJ1-2, with unresolved D. This CDR3 comprises 14 residues. Germline CDR1 and CDR2: SGHRS and YFSETQ. Trimming took off 3 bases at V and 6 bases at J, with 15 bases between the two ends. CDR3 residues: CASSWPRQGNGYTF. The CDR3 DNA reads TGCGCCAGCAGCTGGCCCCGACAAGGGAATGGCTACACCTTC.

The chain couples TRBV9 to TRBJ2-7, with D possibly being TRBD2 (5 bases). Trimming stripped 3 bases from V and 6 bases from J, with 10 bases between. This CDR3 is 12 amino acids long. Per germline, CDR1 SGDLS and CDR2 YYNGEE. This chain's CDR3 is CASSAGMGEQYF. CDR3 sequence (DNA): TGTGCCAGCAGCGCGGGAATGGGCGAGCAGTACTTC.

This clonotype was observed a single time. The chain carries TRBV3-1 and TRBJ2-7, with unresolved D. This CDR3 contains 13 residues. Germline V gene lookup returns CDR1 LGHDT and CDR2 YNNKEL (reference sequence). V was clipped by 1 base and J by 7 bases, with 11 bases between them. The CDR3 coding sequence is TGTGCCAGCAGCCAAGGGCCGCAAGGAGAGCAGTACTTC. It specifies CASSQGPQGEQYF.

The rearrangement joins TRBV7-9 to TRBJ1-1, with 7 bases matching TRBD1. The CDR3 loop spans 18 amino acids. J lost 4 bases, V lost 0 bases, and 14 bases had no gene match. The germline CDR1 and CDR2 sequences are SEHNR and FQNEAQ (reference sequence). CDR3 nucleotide sequence: TGTGCCAGCAGCTTAGCCGGCAGGGGGGCGGGTGGAGGCACTGAAGCTTTCTTT. It codes for CASSLAGRGAGGGTEAFF.

The rearrangement links TRBV29-1 to TRBJ2-7, with a possible D match to TRBD1 (6 bases). Per germline, CDR1 SQVTM and CDR2 ANQGSEA. This CDR3 spans 11 amino acids. The CDR3 DNA reads as TGCAGTGTCGAACAGGGCTACGAGCAGTACTTC. Translating it yields CSVEQGYEQYF.

This sequence joins TRBV20-1 and TRBJ2-1, with 8 nucleotides matching TRBD2. The CDR3 is 13 residues long. Germline CDR1 reads DFQATT; CDR2 reads SNEGSKA (reference sequence). With V trimmed by 6 bases and J by 3 bases, 4 bases remained unmatched. In nucleotides, the CDR3 is TGCAGTGCCACTAGCGGAAACTACAATGAGCAGTTCTTC. This encodes CSATSGNYNEQFF.

The chain carries TRBV7-9 and TRBJ1-5; 9 nucleotides line up with TRBD1. CDR3 length: 15 residues. V gave up 1 base and J gave up 6 bases; unmatched junction bases: 4. Per the germline V gene, CDR1 is SEHNR and CDR2 is FQNEAQ (reference sequence). CDR3 region: CASSLDGQGIQPQHF. DNA of the CDR3: TGTGCCAGCAGCTTAGACGGACAGGGGATTCAGCCCCAGCATTTT.

The chain is built from TRBV3-1 and TRBJ2-7; the match to TRBD2 covers 11 bases. V trimming: 4 bases; J trimming: 2 bases; junction bases outside the gene matches: 4. Germline V lookup: CDR1 LGHDT, CDR2 YNNKEL (reference sequence). CDR3 length: 15 residues. The CDR3 coding sequence is TGTGCCAGCAGCCCAATAGCGGGAGGGCCCTACGAGCAGTACTTC. Protein: CASSPIAGGPYEQYF.

The rearrangement uses TRBV29-1 and TRBJ1-1, with no clear D. Between the trimmed V and J ends, which lost 4 bases and 3 bases, there was a span of 15 bases. Germline CDR1 SQVTM, CDR2 ANQGSEA. The CDR3 runs to 14 residues. The CDR3 bases are TGCAGCGTTGCTCCTATATTGGTGGACACTGAAGCTTTCTTT. Amino acids: CSVAPILVDTEAFF.

The rearrangement uses TRBV20-1 and TRBJ2-5, with D perhaps TRBD1 (6 bases). Germline V CDR1 and CDR2: DFQATT, SNEGSKA (reference sequence). The CDR3 covers 14 residues. Between the trimmed V and J ends, which lost 5 bases and 3 bases, there was a span of 16 bases. CDR3 residues: CSAAHRVGKETQYF. In DNA, the CDR3 is TGCAGTGCTGCTCACAGGGTAGGAAAAGAGACCCAGTACTTC.

This clonotype was observed once. V and J are TRBV6-2 or TRBV6-3 and TRBJ2-5; possible D gene TRBD1, 6 bases. Between the trimmed V and J ends, which lost 5 bases and 5 bases, there was a span of 18 bases. This CDR3 is 15 amino acids long. Germline V lookup: CDR1 MNHEY, CDR2 SVGEGT. The CDR3, as DNA: TGTGCCAGCAGTGCCTTGGGGGCAGCCCGGGAGACCCAGTACTTC. This encodes CASSALGAARETQYF.

This sequence joins TRBV20-1 and TRBJ1-2; perhaps TRBD1 as D (5 bases). This CDR3 has 12 residues. The V gene lost 8 bases and the J gene lost 3 bases, with 13 bases spanning the gap. CDR1 is DFQATT, CDR2 SNEGSKA, per germline (reference sequence). CDR3 sequence (DNA): TGCAGTCTTAAGATCAGGGACTATGGCTACACCTTC. Its translation is CSLKIRDYGYTF.

The chain employs TRBV14 and TRBJ1-1; D is unresolved. Trimming removed 3 bases at V and 10 bases at J, with 9 bases between. This CDR3 is 11 amino acids long. In germline, CDR1 is SGHDN, CDR2 FVKESK. CDR3 sequence: CASSQSTTAFF. The CDR3 bases are TGTGCCAGCAGCCAGTCCACGACAGCTTTCTTT.

The chain carries TRBV18 and TRBJ2-7; tentatively, D is TRBD2 (6 bases). Germline CDR1 is KGHSH and CDR2 is LQKENI. V shed 3 bases and J shed 1 base, with 13 bases lying between them. This CDR3 contains 15 residues. The CDR3 reads CASSPGGALSYEQYF. The CDR3 DNA reads TGTGCCAGCTCACCCGGAGGGGCGCTGTCCTACGAGCAGTACTTC.

V usage is TRBV19 and J usage is TRBJ1-1; 10 bases agree with TRBD1. CDR3 length equals 13 residues. The ends lost 10 bases at V and 4 bases at J; junction bases unmatched: 6. Germline V gene data show CDR1 as LNHDA and CDR2 as SQIVND (reference sequence). In DNA, the CDR3 is TGTGCCACTAAGGGACAGGGGATCACTGAAGCTTTCTTT. This codes for CATKGQGITEAFF.

This clonotype has only one observation. The CDR3 nucleotides are TGCGCCAGCAGCTCCGAGACAGGGCGGACCGGGGAGCTGTTTTTT. This codes for CASSSETGRTGELFF. J is TRBJ2-2 and V is TRBV5-1, with 7 bases identical to TRBD1. J lost 5 bases, V lost 3 bases, and 7 bases had no gene match. This CDR3 has 15 residues. Germline lookup yields CDR1 SGHRS and CDR2 YFSETQ.

This clonotype was recorded only once. V usage is TRBV7-9 and J usage is TRBJ2-5; D remains ambiguous. V was clipped by 5 bases and J by 7 bases, with 14 bases between them. The length of the CDR3 is 13 residues. Germline V gene data show CDR1 as SEHNR and CDR2 as FQNEAQ (reference sequence). DNA for the CDR3: TGTGCCAGCAGCCTCACCGAGGTTGGGACCCAGTACTTC. Its protein is CASSLTEVGTQYF.

This sequence joins TRBV11-2 and TRBJ2-7; TRBD1 or TRBD2 may be the D gene (6 bases each). Looked up from germline, CDR1 is SGHAT and CDR2 is FQNNGV. The V end lost 1 base, the J end lost 3 bases, and 19 bases lay between the germline ends. The CDR3 contains 17 residues. CDR3: CASSLGWEIRGLYEQYF. The CDR3 DNA is TGTGCCAGCAGCTTAGGGTGGGAGATCCGGGGGCTCTACGAGCAGTACTTC.

The rearrangement joins TRBV20-1 to TRBJ1-5, with 10 bases aligning to TRBD1. The germline gives CDR1 DFQATT, CDR2 SNEGSKA (reference sequence). The CDR3 contains 15 residues. The V segment lost 2 bases and the J segment 4 bases; nucleotides outside the gene matches: 5. In DNA, the CDR3 is TGCAGTGCTAGAATGGACAGGGGGACAAATCAGCCCCAGCATTTT. Translated, it gives CSARMDRGTNQPQHF.

CDR3 sequence: CASSLSGTESDTQYF. The CDR3 DNA is TGTGCCAGCAGCCTGTCCGGGACAGAATCCGATACGCAGTATTTT. The rearrangement links TRBV9 to TRBJ2-3; 7 bases fit TRBD1. The CDR3 has 15 amino acids. Germline assignment: CDR1 SGDLS and CDR2 YYNGEE. V lost 4 bases and J lost 6; bases outside the gene matches: 11.

The V gene is TRBV3-1, the J gene TRBJ2-1; unclear D gene. Germline CDR1 reads LGHDT; CDR2 reads YNNKEL (reference sequence). Trimming left V 1 base short and J 15 bases short, with 13 bases between. This CDR3 region has 12 residues. CDR3: CASSQAGPLRFF. The DNA of the CDR3 is TGTGCCAGCAGCCAAGCCGGGCCCCTAAGGTTCTTC.

J is TRBJ1-5 and V is TRBV23-1; D uncertain. TRBV23-1 is reported as an ORF; its role is uncertain. Trimming took off 3 bases at V and 2 bases at J, with 14 bases between the two ends. The CDR3 extends over 16 amino acids. The CDR3 loop reads CASSHRPCLCNQPQHF. The CDR3 nucleotides are TGCGCCAGCAGTCATCGCCCTTGCCTATGCAATCAGCCCCAGCATTTT.

The chain employs TRBV6-1 and TRBJ1-6, with D unresolved. V dropped 3 bases and J dropped 13 bases, with 16 bases sitting between them. Germline V CDR1 and CDR2: MNHNS, SASEGT. The CDR3 has 14 residues. Written as DNA, the CDR3 is TGTGCCAGCAGTGAGTCGGGTGATGTACGGCCCCTCCACTTT. Translated: CASSESGDVRPLHF.

CDR3 loop: CSAEGGSSYNEQFF. Written as DNA, the CDR3 is TGCAGCGCCGAGGGAGGCAGCTCCTACAATGAGCAGTTCTTC. The J gene is TRBJ2-1, the V gene TRBV29-1; possibly TRBD2 for D (6 bases). This CDR3 comprises 14 residues. V lost 7 bases, J lost 0 bases, and 13 bases lay in between. Germline V lookup: CDR1 SQVTM, CDR2 ANQGSEA.

This clonotype was recorded a few times. The chain is built from TRBV2 and TRBJ2-5, with D unresolved. Deletions cut 8 bases from V and 4 bases from J, with 8 bases between. This CDR3 has 11 amino acids. The germline V gene encodes CDR1 SNHLY and CDR2 FYNNEI. This chain's CDR3 is CASSGAETQYF. Written as DNA, the CDR3 is TGTGCCAGCTCGGGCGCAGAGACCCAGTACTTC.

The rearrangement joins TRBV27 to TRBJ2-5; TRBD1 agrees at 7 bases. This CDR3 has 15 amino acids. Germline values: CDR1 MNHEY, CDR2 SMNVEV (reference sequence). V gave up 4 bases and J gave up 4 bases; unmatched junction bases: 9. The CDR3 reads CASSSFGTDRETQYF. CDR3 sequence (DNA): TGTGCCAGCAGTTCGTTTGGGACAGACCGAGAGACCCAGTACTTC.

The rearrangement uses TRBV20-1 and TRBJ2-7; D remains ambiguous. Trimming removed 0 bases at V and 6 bases at J, with 12 bases between. Germline CDR1 DFQATT, CDR2 SNEGSKA (reference sequence). The CDR3 extends over 13 amino acids. The CDR3 nucleotides are TGCAGTGCTAGAGATCGAACTCTCTCCGAGCAGTACTTC. This translates into CSARDRTLSEQYF.

The CDR3 DNA follows: TGCGCCAGCAGCGAGAGGGATGGGACCGGGGAGCTGTTTTTT. Translation gives CASSERDGTGELFF. The V and J genes are TRBV5-1 and TRBJ2-2; possibly TRBD2 for D (5 bases). V was clipped by 4 bases and J by 5 bases, with 12 bases between them. Germline loops: CDR1 SGHRS, CDR2 YFSETQ. This CDR3 comprises 14 residues.

The table lists this clonotype with a count of one. The chain links TRBV12-3 or TRBV12-4 to TRBJ1-5, with 7 bases matching TRBD1. The CDR3 extends over 16 amino acids. Trimming cost V 5 bases and J 2 bases; bases outside gene matches: 9. The CDR3 DNA follows: TGTGCCAGCAGTAAGGACAGGTGGGAAGGCAATCAGCCCCAGCATTTT. Protein product: CASSKDRWEGNQPQHF.

The chain employs TRBV2 and TRBJ2-7; TRBD2 aligns across 7 bases. This CDR3 has 17 amino acids. Germline CDR1 is SNHLY and CDR2 is FYNNEI. V lost 4 bases to trimming and J lost 0 bases; unmatched junction nucleotides: 12. The CDR3 nucleotides read TGTGCCAGCAGTGGCCCCACTGTGGGAGGGAGCTCCTACGAGCAGTACTTC. Amino acids: CASSGPTVGGSSYEQYF.